Listed below are T cell receptor beta chains from one sample, sequenced in a study of cytomegalovirus exposure and HLA in healthy donors. Measured with immunoSEQ multiplex PCR; TCRdb has only the in-frame clones, and not every one. In the table there are roughly 100,000 clones, 13% to 15% of which are singletons. Sample: PBMCs. All receptors come from a female donor in good health and CMV-seronegative. Both conserved end residues are part of each CDR3. A D gene is named only where the DNA matches it firmly. Clone size is stated in some rows and not others, as once, few, many or a class when expanded.

abundance,v_gene,d_gene,j_gene,CDR3nt,CDR3aa
-,TRBV27,-,TRBJ2-1,TGTGCCAGCAGCAAACCGCGGACAGCAGTGGGAGAGCAGTTCTTC,CASSKPRTAVGEQFF
-,TRBV5-1,TRBD1,TRBJ2-5,TGCGCCAGCAGCTTGGACAGGGGGCCCTACCAAGAGACCCAGTACTTC,CASSLDRGPYQETQYF
-,TRBV18,TRBD1,TRBJ1-2,TGTGCCAGCGCAGGACAGGGTGGCTACACCTTC,CASAGQGGYTF
-,TRBV19,-,TRBJ1-2,TGTGCCAGTACTTCTAGGGAAAGGGGAATAGGAGGCTACACCTTC,CASTSRERGIGGYTF
few,TRBV5-1,-,TRBJ1-1,TGCGCCAGCAGCTTGACAGGCCCGAACACTGAAGCTTTCTTT,CASSLTGPNTEAFF
few,TRBV7-6,TRBD1,TRBJ2-7,TGTGCCAGCAGCCCGTGGGACAGGGGGGTAGTGCAGTACTTC,CASSPWDRGVVQYF
few,TRBV5-4,-,TRBJ1-1,TGTGCCAGCAGGGGGAACGGGGGGCAGACTGAAGCTTTCTTT,CASRGNGGQTEAFF
-,TRBV9,-,TRBJ1-2,TGTGCCAGCAGCGTAGACGCTACTAACTATGGCTACACCTTC,CASSVDATNYGYTF
-,TRBV27,TRBD2,TRBJ2-1,TGTGCCAGCAGTTTATCAATATCCACCGGAGCGGGGGGTCCCTACAATGAGCAGTTCTTC,CASSLSISTGAGGPYNEQFF
-,TRBV7-2,TRBD2,TRBJ2-2,TGTGCCAGCAGCTTATTCCAAGCGGGGGCCACCGGGGAGCTGTTTTTT,CASSLFQAGATGELFF
few,TRBV4-1,TRBD1,TRBJ2-7,TGCGCCAGCAGCAAAAGCTTTCTCCGGGACAGGGGGCTCTACGAGCAGTACTTC,CASSKSFLRDRGLYEQYF
few,TRBV5-1,-,TRBJ2-5,TGCGCCAGCAGCCCACAACCCGGGGGTGGGGAGACCCAGTACTTC,CASSPQPGGGETQYF
-,TRBV30,-,TRBJ1-1,TGTGCCTGGAGTGTAAGGGGGTGGACTGAAGCTTTCTTT,CAWSVRGWTEAFF
-,TRBV25-1,TRBD1,TRBJ2-7,TGTGCCAGCAGTGACGGGACAGGGTACTACGAGCAGTACTTC,CASSDGTGYYEQYF
few,TRBV4-3,TRBD1,TRBJ2-7,TGCGCCAGCAGCCAAGTTTGGGACAGGGGGACCTACGAGCAGTACTTC,CASSQVWDRGTYEQYF
few,TRBV7-3,-,TRBJ2-1,TGTGCCAGCAAACAGGGTTTCGGCTTGTACAATGAGCAGTTCTTC,CASKQGFGLYNEQFF
-,TRBV6-1,-,TRBJ1-5,TGTGCCAGCACCTCTAGCGGGGGCAATCAGCCCCAGCATTTT,CASTSSGGNQPQHF
few,TRBV5-4,-,TRBJ2-7,TGTGCCAGCAGCTTGGTGCCGGGTTCCTACGAGCAGTACTTC,CASSLVPGSYEQYF
-,TRBV30,-,TRBJ1-3,TGTGCCTGGAGTGTGTCTGGTCTACGGGGAAACACCATATATTTT,CAWSVSGLRGNTIYF
-,TRBV19,-,TRBJ1-4,TGTGCCAGTAGTACTTCACAGGAAGGCGGTGAAAAACTGTTTTTT,CASSTSQEGGEKLFF
-,TRBV29-1,TRBD1,TRBJ2-1,TGCAGCGTAAGGGACAGGGGCTTTGATAATGAGCAGTTCTTC,CSVRDRGFDNEQFF
few,TRBV7-8,-,TRBJ2-1,TGTGCCAGCACCCAATTTCGTGGCGGGCTCTACAATGAGCAGTTCTTC,CASTQFRGGLYNEQFF
-,TRBV21-1,-,TRBJ1-1,TGTGCCAGCAGGTTTTGCAGGGTACTTGGGAACACTGAAGCTTTCTTT,CASRFCRVLGNTEAFF
-,TRBV28,TRBD2,TRBJ2-2,TGTGCCAGCAGTGGGACTAGTTTTAACACAAACCGTGGGACCGGGGAGCTGTTTTTT,CASSGTSFNTNRGTGELFF
few,TRBV5-1,TRBD2,TRBJ2-1,TGCGCCAGCAGCTTGTATAGGGCTAGCGGCTACAATGAGCAGTTCTTC,CASSLYRASGYNEQFF
-,TRBV5-6,-,TRBJ2-7,TGTGCCAGCAGCCGGGGGTACGGTGCCTACGAGCAGTACTTC,CASSRGYGAYEQYF
few,TRBV29-1,TRBD1,TRBJ1-2,TGCAGCGTTGAGGACAGGGGGAGCTATGGCTACACCTTC,CSVEDRGSYGYTF
-,TRBV6-5,TRBD1,TRBJ2-7,TGTGCCAGCAGTTGGACAGGGTCGGACCTCTACGAGCAGTACTTC,CASSWTGSDLYEQYF
-,TRBV4-3,-,TRBJ2-5,TGCGCCAGCAGCCAGGATACTAGCAGGGAGACCCAGTACTTC,CASSQDTSRETQYF
few,TRBV7-9,TRBD2,TRBJ2-5,TGTGCCAGCAGCAACCTAGCGGGGGGGCTGGAAGAGACCCAGTACTTC,CASSNLAGGLEETQYF